One sample yielded the 30 T cell receptor beta chains listed below, sequenced in a study of cytomegalovirus exposure and HLA in healthy donors. It was with 60 Vbeta and 13 Jbeta primers that the PCR ran. Assay: immunoSEQ multiplex PCR; the TCRdb copy retains only in-frame clones and omits some. The table includes 200,000 or so clones, over 65% detected once. Specimen: PBMCs. The receptor source for this set is a man aged 40-49 years in good health and CMV-seronegative.

CDR3 sequence reads: CASPGLETQYF. The CDR3 DNA sequence: TGTGCCAGCCCCGGGTTAGAGACCCAGTACTTC. V usage is TRBV7-9 and J usage is TRBJ2-5; no clear D gene. Between the trimmed V and J ends, which lost 8 bases and 4 bases, there was a span of 8 bases. Germline V gives CDR1 SEHNR, CDR2 FQNEAQ (reference sequence). This CDR3 spans 11 amino acids. The entire variable domain, with the rest obtained from reference TRBV7-9 and TRBJ2-5, is as follows: DTGVSQNPRHKITKRGQNVTFRCDPISEHNRLYWYRQTLGQGPEFLTYFQNEAQLEKSRLLSDRFSAERPKGSFSTLEIQRTEQGDSAMYLCASPGLETQYFGPGTRLLVL.

This chain links TRBV7-9 with TRBJ2-7; perhaps TRBD1 as D (6 bases). Trimming shortened V by 4 bases and J by 6 bases, and 10 bases separated the two germline ends. The CDR3 totals 12 residues. The germline gives CDR1 SEHNR, CDR2 FQNEAQ (reference sequence). CDR3 coding DNA: TGTGCCAGCAGCTCCCAGGGGATCGAGCAGTACTTC. Its protein product is CASSSQGIEQYF. Full variable domain (missing parts from reference TRBV7-9 and TRBJ2-7): DTGVSQNPRHKITKRGQNVTFRCDPISEHNRLYWYRQTLGQGPEFLTYFQNEAQLEKSRLLSDRFSAERPKGSFSTLEIQRTEQGDSAMYLCASSSQGIEQYFGPGTRLTVT.

The V call is TRBV6-5, the J call TRBJ2-1; the D is unclear. This CDR3 has 12 residues. CDR1 and CDR2 from the germline V gene are MNHEY and SVGAGI. The germline V and J ends were trimmed by 6 bases and 2 bases, with 5 bases remaining between them. The CDR3 nucleotides read TGTGCCAGCAGGGGCGCCTACAATGAGCAGTTCTTC. Its protein product is CASRGAYNEQFF.

This rearrangement joins TRBV6-5 to TRBJ1-2, with D possibly TRBD1 on 5 matching bases. V was pared by 6 bases and J by 6 bases, with 14 bases between. The length of the CDR3 is 13 residues. The germline V gene has CDR1 MNHEY and CDR2 SVGAGI. The DNA of the CDR3 is TGTGCCAGCAGCCTCCGACAGCACGATGGCTACACCTTC. Its protein is CASSLRQHDGYTF.

As for this clone: Other DNA variants within this sample encode the same CDR3. The V call is TRBV18, the J call TRBJ2-1; 9 bases map to TRBD1. J was trimmed by 7 bases and V by 5 bases; bases with no gene match: 6. The CDR3 covers 14 residues. Germline-derived CDR1 and CDR2 are KGHSH and LQKENI. The CDR3 here is CASSTGQGNNEQFF. The DNA for the CDR3 is TGTGCCAGCTCAACGGGACAGGGAAATAATGAGCAGTTCTTC. The whole variable domain, remainder taken from reference TRBV18 and TRBJ2-1, is NAGVMQNPRHLVRRRGQEARLRCSPMKGHSHVYWYRQLPEEGLKFMVYLQKENIIDESGMPKERFSAEFPKEGPSILRIQQVVRGDSAAYFCASSTGQGNNEQFFGPGTRLTVL.

V usage is TRBV9 and J usage is TRBJ1-5; 7 positions match TRBD1. From germline, CDR1 is SGDLS and CDR2 YYNGEE. The ends lost 4 bases at V and 1 base at J; junction bases unmatched: 2. This CDR3 comprises 14 residues. In DNA form, the CDR3 reads TGTGCCAGCAGCCCGGGACAGAGCAATCAGCCCCAGCATTTT. It is translated as CASSPGQSNQPQHF. The full variable domain, with the rest looked up from reference TRBV9 and TRBJ1-5, is DSGVTQTPKHLITATGQRVTLRCSPRSGDLSVYWYQQSLDQGLQFLIQYYNGEERAKGNILERFSAQQFPDLHSELNLSSLELGDSALYFCASSPGQSNQPQHFGDGTRLSIL.

This chain connects TRBV7-3 to TRBJ2-7; D remains ambiguous. The CDR3 length is 15 residues. CDR1 SGHTA and CDR2 FQGTGA come from the germline V gene. Trimming took 2 bases from V and 0 from J, leaving 11 bases between them. CDR3: CASSLSGSRSYEQYF. CDR3 nucleotides: TGTGCCAGCAGCTTATCTGGCAGTCGCTCCTACGAGCAGTACTTC.

The chain is built from TRBV25-1 and TRBJ2-7; 7 bases match TRBD2. The trim removed 4 bases at V and 0 bases at J, leaving 3 bases unmatched. Germline values: CDR1 MGHDK, CDR2 SYGVNS. This CDR3 contains 14 residues. The CDR3, as DNA: TGTGCCAGCAGTGGGGGGGGGTTCTCCTACGAGCAGTACTTC. This gives the protein CASSGGGFSYEQYF.

V gene TRBV7-2 combines with J gene TRBJ2-1; 10 nucleotides line up with TRBD1. The CDR3 spans 15 residues. In germline, CDR1 is SGHTA, CDR2 FQGNSA. The junction had 15 bases not matched to a gene; V was cut back by 4 bases and J by 15 bases. The CDR3 spells CASSSGVTGGVRRFF. As DNA, the CDR3 is TGTGCCAGCAGCTCCGGGGTGACAGGGGGCGTTCGGAGGTTCTTC.

The chain uses TRBV9 and TRBJ2-1; 7 bases are a match to TRBD2. Germline assignment: CDR1 SGDLS and CDR2 YYNGEE. The CDR3 spans 15 residues. Losses at the gene ends were 3 bases for V and 7 bases for J; bases not matched to a gene: 10. In DNA form, the CDR3 reads TGTGCCAGCAGCGCCAAAAAGCGGGGTAGGAATGAGCAGTTCTTC. It specifies CASSAKKRGRNEQFF.

The rearrangement joins TRBV27 to TRBJ1-5; D call uncertain. The CDR3 has 15 amino acids. Germline V gives CDR1 MNHEY, CDR2 SMNVEV (reference sequence). Trimming cost V 4 bases and J 2 bases, with 12 bases left between them. The CDR3 loop reads CASSSSSVGNQPQHF. The CDR3 region has the DNA TGTGCCAGCAGTTCCTCCTCCGTAGGCAATCAGCCCCAGCATTTT.

V gene TRBV28 combines with J gene TRBJ1-5; D is possibly TRBD1 (5 bases). This CDR3 comprises 16 residues. V lost 3 bases, J lost 0 bases, and 12 bases lay in between. Germline V lookup: CDR1 MDHEN, CDR2 SYDVKM. CDR3 DNA sequence: TGTGCCAGCAGTTTCGGGGGGGTTTATAGCAATCAGCCCCAGCATTTT. Its translation is CASSFGGVYSNQPQHF.

This clone was observed a few times. CDR3 region: CASSLARLAATGELFF. CDR3 coding DNA: TGCGCCAGCAGCTTGGCTCGGCTAGCGGCTACCGGGGAGCTGTTTTTT. The rearrangement uses TRBV5-1 and TRBJ2-2, with 7 bases aligning to TRBD2. CDR1 is SGHRS and CDR2 is YFSETQ in the germline V gene. The length of the CDR3 is 16 residues. V was pared by 0 bases and J by 5 bases, with 7 bases of the junction left unmatched.

The chain has TRBV19 and TRBJ1-5, with 9 nucleotides matching TRBD1. V was clipped by 6 bases and J by 2 bases; unmatched bases: 5. Germline V gene lookup returns CDR1 LNHDA and CDR2 SQIVND (reference sequence). The CDR3 spans 15 residues. CDR3 region: CASSGTGYGNQPQHF. CDR3 bases: TGTGCCAGTAGCGGGACAGGGTATGGCAATCAGCCCCAGCATTTT.

The chain has TRBV7-9 and TRBJ2-3, with 7 nucleotides matching TRBD2. This CDR3 spans 15 amino acids. Per germline, CDR1 SEHNR and CDR2 FQNEAQ (reference sequence). J was trimmed by 1 base and V by 5 bases; bases with no gene match: 6. In nucleotides, the CDR3 is TGTGCCAGCAGCAACTTCGCGGGGGGCACAGATACGCAGTATTTT. Translation gives CASSNFAGGTDTQYF.

The chain is built from TRBV9 and TRBJ2-7; 7 bases agree with TRBD1. Germline lookup yields CDR1 SGDLS and CDR2 YYNGEE. V gave up 4 bases and J gave up 5 bases; unmatched junction bases: 12. CDR3 length: 15 amino acids. Here the CDR3 reads CASSPTGVAADEQYF. The CDR3 nucleotides read TGTGCCAGCAGCCCAACAGGGGTGGCCGCTGACGAGCAGTACTTC.

The chain carries TRBV29-1 and TRBJ2-3, with 8 bases fitting TRBD1. V shed 4 bases and J 5 bases; nucleotides not matched to a gene: 2. This CDR3 is built from 12 residues. Germline V lookup: CDR1 SQVTM, CDR2 ANQGSEA. CDR3 amino acids: CSVADRVDTQYF. CDR3 sequence (DNA): TGCAGCGTTGCGGACAGGGTAGATACGCAGTATTTT.

V and J are TRBV6-6 and TRBJ2-7; no clear D gene. V was shortened by 6 bases and J by 4 bases, with 7 bases between the two germline ends. This CDR3 region has 11 residues. The germline V gene encodes CDR1 MNHNY and CDR2 SVGAGI (reference sequence). The CDR3 region has the DNA TGTGCCAGCAGCCCTTTTTACGAGCAGTACTTC. This gives the protein CASSPFYEQYF.

J is TRBJ2-1 and V is TRBV19, with 9 nucleotides matching TRBD1. V lost 5 bases and J lost 8; bases outside the gene matches: 10. This CDR3 has 15 amino acids. The V gene's germline CDR1 is LNHDA and CDR2 SQIVND (reference sequence). In nucleotides, the CDR3 is TGTGCCAGTAGTCTAAGTTGGGGACAGGGCTATGAGCAGTTCTTC. It is translated as CASSLSWGQGYEQFF.

CDR3 nucleotides: TGTGCCAGCAGTTTAACCAGGGGCTACGAGCAGTACTTC. It codes for CASSLTRGYEQYF. This sequence joins TRBV27 and TRBJ2-7, with D possibly matching TRBD1 (6 bases). From germline, CDR1 is MNHEY and CDR2 SMNVEV (reference sequence). V lost 2 bases and J 3 bases, leaving 8 bases between the germline ends. The CDR3 extends over 13 amino acids.

The CDR3 loop reads CASALSASGHNEQFF. The CDR3 DNA is TGTGCCAGCGCCCTTTCGGCTAGCGGGCACAATGAGCAGTTCTTC. The gene calls are TRBV6-4 and TRBJ2-1, with 8 nucleotides matching TRBD2. This CDR3 has 15 residues. With V trimmed by 8 bases and J by 5 bases, 11 bases remained unmatched. Per germline, CDR1 MRHNA and CDR2 SNTAGT.

This chain uses TRBV4-1 with TRBJ2-3, with a possible D match to TRBD1 (5 bases). Trimming left V 1 base short and J 4 bases short, with 9 bases between. Looked up from germline, CDR1 is MGHRA and CDR2 is YSYEKL. This CDR3 comprises 14 residues. CDR3: CASSQGSGSDTQYF. The DNA for the CDR3 is TGCGCCAGCAGCCAAGGGTCAGGGTCAGATACGCAGTATTTT.

This clone has just one count. The V call is TRBV6-5, the J call TRBJ1-2; D unresolved. The CDR3 runs to 12 residues. V was clipped by 6 bases and J by 3 bases, with 8 bases between them. Looked up from germline, CDR1 is MNHEY and CDR2 is SVGAGI. CDR3 loop: CASSERDYGYTF. Here the CDR3 DNA reads TGTGCCAGCAGCGAACGGGACTATGGCTACACCTTC.

The chain carries TRBV18 and TRBJ2-2; no definite D call. Germline-derived CDR1 and CDR2 are KGHSH and LQKENI. The germline V and J ends were trimmed by 6 bases and 5 bases, with 7 bases remaining between them. The CDR3 runs 12 residues. The CDR3 region has the DNA TGTGCCAGCTCTCCCCGGACCGGGGAGCTGTTTTTT. Protein product: CASSPRTGELFF.

V and J are TRBV2 and TRBJ2-7; D perhaps matches TRBD1 (6 bases). The CDR3 runs 14 residues. V lost 8 bases, J lost 4 bases, and 18 bases lay in between. Germline V gene sequence: CDR1 SNHLY, CDR2 FYNNEI. CDR3 DNA: TGTGCCAGCTCTAACAGGGCCAGAAGTTACGAGCAGTACTTC. It specifies CASSNRARSYEQYF.

This chain joins TRBV27 and TRBJ1-1, with a weak D call TRBD1 (5 bases). Trimming cost V 4 bases and J 4 bases, with 10 bases left between them. The length of the CDR3 is 13 residues. Germline V gene data show CDR1 as MNHEY and CDR2 as SMNVEV (reference sequence). The CDR3 reads CASSWGVGTEAFF. CDR3 DNA sequence: TGTGCCAGCAGTTGGGGGGTGGGCACTGAAGCTTTCTTT.

V usage is TRBV4-1 and J usage is TRBJ2-7; 9 bases match TRBD2. The CDR3 loop spans 14 amino acids. CDR1 and CDR2 (germline): MGHRA, YSYEKL. The V and J ends lost 6 bases and 2 bases, in that order; junction bases with no gene match: 5. The CDR3 DNA reads TGCGCCAGCAGGCGGCTAGCGGGAACCTACGAGCAGTACTTC. Protein sequence: CASRRLAGTYEQYF.

The genes are TRBV18 and TRBJ2-1, with no clear D. Germline lookup yields CDR1 KGHSH and CDR2 LQKENI. V was shortened by 4 bases and J by 4 bases, with 8 bases between the two germline ends. CDR3 length equals 13 residues. DNA for the CDR3: TGTGCCAGCTCACAAATGGCTTACAATGAGCAGTTCTTC. Translating gives CASSQMAYNEQFF.

This chain joins TRBV7-2 and TRBJ1-4; TRBD1 is a possible D gene (6 bases). Trimming cost V 2 bases and J 2 bases, with 12 bases left between them. The CDR3 spans 16 residues. CDR1 and CDR2 from the germline V gene are SGHTA and FQGNSA. The CDR3 loop is CASSLNPRGTNEKLFF. Written as DNA, the CDR3 is TGTGCCAGCAGCTTAAACCCAAGGGGGACTAATGAAAAACTGTTTTTT.

The chain links TRBV29-1 to TRBJ1-2; maybe TRBD1 (5 bases). Germline assignment: CDR1 SQVTM and CDR2 ANQGSEA. This CDR3 comprises 13 residues. Trimming pared 2 bases from V and 2 bases from J, leaving 9 bases between. Here the CDR3 DNA reads TGCAGCGTTGAAATTAACAGGAACTATGGCTACACCTTC. Encoded protein: CSVEINRNYGYTF.